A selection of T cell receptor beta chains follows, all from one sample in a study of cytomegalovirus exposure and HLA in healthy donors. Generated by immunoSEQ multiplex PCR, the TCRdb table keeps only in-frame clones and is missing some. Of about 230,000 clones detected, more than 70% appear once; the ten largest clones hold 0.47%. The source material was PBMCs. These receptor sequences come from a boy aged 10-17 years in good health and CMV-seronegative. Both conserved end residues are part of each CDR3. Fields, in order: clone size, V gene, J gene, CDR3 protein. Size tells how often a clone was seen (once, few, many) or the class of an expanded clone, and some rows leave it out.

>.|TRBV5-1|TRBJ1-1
CASSFNKNTEAFF
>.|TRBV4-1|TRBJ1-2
CASSQDSVLYGYTF
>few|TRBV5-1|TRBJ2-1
CASSWGLAEIYNEQFF
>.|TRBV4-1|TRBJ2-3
CASSQVRDTQYF
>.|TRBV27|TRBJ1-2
CASSPGQGSYGYTF
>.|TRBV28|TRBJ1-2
CASSLGRGHVTNYGYTF
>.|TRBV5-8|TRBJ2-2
CASSSSWDTYTGELFF
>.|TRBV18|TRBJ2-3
CASSPSAGTDTQYF
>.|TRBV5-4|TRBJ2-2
CASSFAGGTNTGELFF
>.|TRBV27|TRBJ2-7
CASSSFGDWDEQYF